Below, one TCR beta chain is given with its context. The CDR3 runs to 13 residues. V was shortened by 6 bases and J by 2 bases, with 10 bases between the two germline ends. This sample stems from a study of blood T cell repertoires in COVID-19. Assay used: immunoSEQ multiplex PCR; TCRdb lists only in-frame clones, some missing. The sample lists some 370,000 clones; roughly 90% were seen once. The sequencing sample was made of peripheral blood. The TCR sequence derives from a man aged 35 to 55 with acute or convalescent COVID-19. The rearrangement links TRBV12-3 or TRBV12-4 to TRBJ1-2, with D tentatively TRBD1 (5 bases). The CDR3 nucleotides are TGTGCCAGCAGCCTACAGGAGAACTATGGCTACACCTTC. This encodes CASSLQENYGYTF.